This T cell receptor beta chain was captured by sequencing in a study of T cell clones after liver transplantation (dated by TCRdb to about 2019). For the wider study: Samples were obtained from ITN030ST, a randomized trial in which withdrawal of immunosuppression was attempted within 2 years of liver transplantation. Tolerance was defined as complete immunosuppression withdrawal for at least one year with no rise in liver enzymes beyond twice the upper limit of normal. Subjects received no induction therapy and standard immunosuppression until randomization at 12-24 months post-transplant. Blood samples were collected pre-transplant, then pre-randomization ahead of withdrawal, and finally post-randomization once withdrawal had either been completed or failed. The studied cohort comprised 8 liver transplant recipients, 3 classified as tolerant and 5 as non-tolerant. As an antigen-independent comparator for donor-reactive sequences, third party-reactive TCRbeta sequences were also identified from pre-transplant MLRs. After a pre-transplant mixed lymphocyte reaction, TCRbeta sequencing was used to pinpoint donor-reactive T cell clones, which were subsequently tracked in post-transplant blood. Of the eight recipients, a few were HCV-positive, while the remaining recipients had been transplanted for non-autoimmune, non-viral indications.

Using immunoSEQ, frozen genomic DNA was subjected to high-throughput TCRbeta CDR3 sequencing, a process that included PCR amplification, mapping, bias correction and internal controls. In the authors' own workflow: Productive rearrangements were kept, and unique TCRbeta sequences were defined by CDR3 nucleotide sequence plus V and J gene. A sequence counted as donor-reactive only if the sequence showed at least 5-fold expansion in CFSE-low cells compared with unstimulated pre-transplant cells and had a frequency of at least 0.01%. Per-subject minimum frequency thresholds, based on the lowest-template unstimulated sample, ensured at least 90% detection power. Repertoire turnover was measured by Jensen-Shannon divergence between the top 1000 TCRbeta sequences post- and pre-transplant. Two-sided Fisher's exact tests were used to test for changes in the detection of donor-reactive sequences. TCRdb obtained this table from immuneACCESS and retained in-frame rearrangements with V and J assigned. These tables miss some clones; where compared with another copy, unresolved V genes account for less than half of the shortfall, and the remainder is unexplained. V, J and clone size were drawn from that table, and D and trimming were deduced from the DNA. Present in this sample are some 120,000 clones, 90% of which were seen just once. Around 0.8% of the sample is in the top ten clones.

Unstimulated PBMCs, after thawing, were stained for CD3, CD4 and CD8 and then FACS-sorted into CD3+CD4+ and CD3+CD8+ populations. Randomization to immunosuppression withdrawal applied to every one of the 8 studied subjects. The Qiagen DNeasy Blood and Tissue Kit was used for genomic DNA isolation. Per the germline V gene, SGDLS is the CDR1 and YYNGEE is the CDR2. V drops 3 bases and J drops 0 bases, leaving 9 bases in between. The CDR3 spans 15 residues, from the cysteine through the phenylalanine. The read is trimmed to its CDR3 DNA, 45 bases read in frame from base 1. Regarding this clone: It has no known antigen specificity. Base qualities are not recorded, but no much larger clone differs from it by a single base.

The study at large found these results: A greater decline was seen for donor-reactive sequences than for third party-reactive sequences, suggesting partial antigen-specific deletion unrelated to withdrawal success. In 5 of 8 subjects, regardless of tolerance or HCV status, circulating donor-reactive CD4 TCRbeta sequences dropped significantly post-transplant. After accounting for repertoire turnover, donor-reactive detection was significantly reduced in 7 of 8 subjects for CD4 and 8 of 8 for CD8. Because no allograft tissue specimens were available, donor-reactive T cells may have migrated into the graft instead of being deleted. Conclusions were preliminary, limited by small, heterogeneous patient numbers and non-standardized post-transplant time points. In two subjects, low numbers of available donor cells limited the measurable donor-reactive repertoire.

The sequence came from a human patient who received a liver transplant. Following transplantation, T cells from the graft donor may be among those present. The chain employs TRBV9 and TRBJ2-2, and perhaps TRBD1 as D gene, on 6 matching bases. The input for sequencing was CD4+ T cells from blood, taken 12 months after liver transplant. The CDR3 reads CASSAGHTNTGELFF. Here is the DNA: TGTGCCAGCAGCGCGGGACATACGAACACCGGGGAGCTGTTTTTT.